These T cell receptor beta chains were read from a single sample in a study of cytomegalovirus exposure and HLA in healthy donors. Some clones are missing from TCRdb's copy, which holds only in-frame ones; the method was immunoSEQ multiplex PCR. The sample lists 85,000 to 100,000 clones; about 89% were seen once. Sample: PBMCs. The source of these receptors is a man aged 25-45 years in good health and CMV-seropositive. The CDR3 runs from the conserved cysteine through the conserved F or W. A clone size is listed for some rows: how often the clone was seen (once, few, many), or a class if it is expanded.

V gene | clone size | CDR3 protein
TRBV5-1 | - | CASSPGQTWGNEQFF
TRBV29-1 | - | CSVEEGLGGEQYF
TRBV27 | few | CASGTGADTEAFF
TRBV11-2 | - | CASSLDPRGTSGTYNEQFF
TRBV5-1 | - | CASSHGLAGDETQYF
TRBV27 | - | CASSLRGYGYTF
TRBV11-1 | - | CASGFRTGSYNEQFF
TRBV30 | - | CAWNTGSFYNEQFF
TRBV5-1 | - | CASSWSSLTGGADGYTF
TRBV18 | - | CASTAGVKGEQYF
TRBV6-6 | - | CASSQTSGTPQGQYF
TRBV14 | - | CASSPRRELITDTQYF
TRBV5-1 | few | CASSYGTSSYEQYF
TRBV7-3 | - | CASSFDSTYEQYF
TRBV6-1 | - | CASSEGLAAPYEQYF
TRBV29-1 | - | CSAEENYEQYF
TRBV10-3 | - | CAISEGGRAAGGETQYF
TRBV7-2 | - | CASTSFQGTQYF
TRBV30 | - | CAWSGGLDRPDTQYF
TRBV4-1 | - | CASSQVGILGATYEQYF
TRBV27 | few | CASSTTDPQVLVDEQYF
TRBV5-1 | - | CASSLQGASGDTQYF
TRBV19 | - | CAILSKNTGELFF
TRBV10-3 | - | CAIGRLAGGLAEQFF
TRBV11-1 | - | CASSLALGSGYEQYF
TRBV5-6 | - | CASSPSWREQPQHF
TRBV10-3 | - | CAIGQGGLNTEAFF
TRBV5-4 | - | CASSDTTNSGNTIYF
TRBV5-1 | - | CASSLAGQGRGLFF
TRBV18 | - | CASSPNSNEKLFF
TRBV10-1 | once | CASSKVLGGDEQYF
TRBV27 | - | CASSHSRTSGNSYNEQFF
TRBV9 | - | CASSAREGQMNTEAFF
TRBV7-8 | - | CASSQWTGGDIGYTF
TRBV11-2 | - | CASSLVGTAQETQYF
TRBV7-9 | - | CSSSLGAGTQYF
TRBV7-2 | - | CASSSSGRSLEQYF
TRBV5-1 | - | CASSFGQGAGELFF
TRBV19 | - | CASSRFQENTEAFF
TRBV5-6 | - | CASSGDSGRPREQYF
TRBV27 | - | CASVRLAGGLNEQFF
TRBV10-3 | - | CAISEGQPSTDTQYF